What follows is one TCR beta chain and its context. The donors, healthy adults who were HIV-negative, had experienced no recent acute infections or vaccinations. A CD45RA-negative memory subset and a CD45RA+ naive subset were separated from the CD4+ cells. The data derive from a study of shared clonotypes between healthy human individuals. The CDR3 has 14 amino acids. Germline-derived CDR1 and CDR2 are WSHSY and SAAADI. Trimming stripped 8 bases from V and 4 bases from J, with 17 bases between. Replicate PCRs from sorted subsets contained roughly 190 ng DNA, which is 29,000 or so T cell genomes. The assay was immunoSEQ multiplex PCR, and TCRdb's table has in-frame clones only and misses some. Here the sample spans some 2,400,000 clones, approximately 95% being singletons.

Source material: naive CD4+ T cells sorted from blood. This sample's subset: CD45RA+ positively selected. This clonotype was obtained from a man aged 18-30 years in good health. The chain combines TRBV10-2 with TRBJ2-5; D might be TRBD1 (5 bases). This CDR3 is CASGSWGLGETQYF. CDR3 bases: TGCGCCAGCGGTTCTTGGGGCCTGGGAGAGACCCAGTACTTC.